The 16 T cell receptor beta chains presented below share a single source sample, sequenced in a study of blood T cell repertoires in COVID-19. Profiling relied on immunoSEQ multiplex PCR, and the TCRdb table lists in-frame clones only, not all of them. The sample has about 190,000 clones; 75% to 90% are singletons. The source material was peripheral blood. Receptors originate from a man aged 30 to 39 with acute or convalescent COVID-19.

V and J are TRBV5-5 and TRBJ1-6; a weak D match, TRBD1 (6 bases). Looked up from germline, CDR1 is SGHKS and CDR2 is YYEKEE (reference sequence). V lost 4 bases to trimming and J lost 7 bases, with 15 bases between them. This CDR3 has 15 residues. CDR3 coding DNA: TGTGCCAGCAGCCCCAGTACAGGGAACAATTCACCCCTCCACTTT. This sequence encodes CASSPSTGNNSPLHF.

V usage is TRBV7-8 and J usage is TRBJ2-1; TRBD1 aligns across 8 bases. CDR3 length: 14 amino acids. Germline V CDR1 and CDR2: SGHVS, FQNEAQ. V was clipped by 3 bases and J by 11 bases; unmatched bases: 9. The CDR3 nucleotides read TGTGCCAGCAGCTTTGACAGGGGCCCCCCAAAGCAGTTCTTC. It translates to CASSFDRGPPKQFF. The full variable domain, with the rest looked up from reference TRBV7-8 and TRBJ2-1, is GAGVSQSPRYKVAKRGQDVALRCDPISGHVSLFWYQQALGQGPEFLTYFQNEAQLDKSGLPSDRFFAERPEGSVSTLKIQRTQQEDSAVYLCASSFDRGPPKQFFGPGTRLTVL.

The chain joins TRBV11-2 to TRBJ2-1; a possible D gene is TRBD1 (6 bases). Germline CDR1 is SGHAT and CDR2 is FQNNGV. The CDR3 is 17 amino acids. V was pared by 5 bases and J by 10 bases, with 27 bases between. The CDR3 spells CASSPQGGEPKSREQFF. CDR3 nucleotides: TGTGCCAGCAGCCCCCAAGGGGGAGAGCCCAAGTCAAGGGAGCAGTTCTTC.

This clone was recorded once. The chain combines TRBV3-1 (or the pseudogene TRBV3-2) with TRBJ2-6; maybe TRBD2 (5 bases). The CDR3 length is 15 residues. Germline V gene data show CDR1 as LGHDT and CDR2 as YNNKEL (reference sequence). Trimming shortened V by 3 bases and J by 3 bases, and 9 bases separated the two germline ends. For the CDR3, the DNA is TGTGCCAGCAGCCAGGGCCGGGGTGGGGCCAACGTCCTGACTTTC. This encodes CASSQGRGGANVLTF.

The chain couples TRBV3-1 (or the pseudogene TRBV3-2) to TRBJ2-7; D is uncertain. CDR1 LGHDT and CDR2 YNNKEL come from the germline V gene (reference sequence). The CDR3 is 11 amino acids. V was pared by 7 bases and J by 3 bases, with 7 bases between. The DNA for the CDR3 is TGTGCCAGCAACCTAATCTACGAGCAGTACTTC. Translating gives CASNLIYEQYF.

This sequence joins TRBV13 and TRBJ1-6; the D gene is possibly TRBD1 (6 bases). The CDR3 has 15 residues. Trimming removed 5 bases from V and 10 bases from J, with 18 bases in between. The germline CDR1 and CDR2 sequences are PRHDT and FYEKMQ (reference sequence). CDR3 DNA: TGTGCCAGCAGCCCCTCTTGGCAGGGGACATCACCCCTCCACTTT. As protein: CASSPSWQGTSPLHF.

J is TRBJ1-5 and V is TRBV2; TRBD1 matches 9 bases. With V trimmed by 5 bases and J by 4 bases, 6 bases remained unmatched. This CDR3 has 15 amino acids. Germline lookup yields CDR1 SNHLY and CDR2 FYNNEI. CDR3 sequence reads: CASSRRTGDNQPQHF. CDR3 nucleotides: TGTGCCAGCAGTCGGCGGACAGGGGATAATCAGCCCCAGCATTTT.

This chain connects TRBV7-9 to TRBJ1-5; D perhaps matches TRBD1 (6 bases). CDR1 SEHNR and CDR2 FQNEAQ come from the germline V gene (reference sequence). Trimming cost V 8 bases and J 2 bases, with 10 bases left between them. The CDR3 loop spans 13 amino acids. The CDR3 loop is CASQGWGNQPQHF. The CDR3 coding sequence is TGTGCCAGCCAGGGGTGGGGCAATCAGCCCCAGCATTTT. Drawing the rest from reference TRBV7-9 and TRBJ1-5, the complete variable domain is DTGVSQNPRHKITKRGQNVTFRCDPISEHNRLYWYRQTLGQGPEFLTYFQNEAQLEKSRLLSDRFSAERPKGSFSTLEIQRTEQGDSAMYLCASQGWGNQPQHFGDGTRLSIL.

This clone was counted between two and nine times. The V call is TRBV19, the J call TRBJ1-6; D call uncertain. Germline CDR1 reads LNHDA; CDR2 reads SQIVND (reference sequence). V was pared by 5 bases and J by 6 bases, with 20 bases between. This CDR3 is 17 amino acids long. CDR3 DNA sequence: TGTGCCAGTAGTCATATCGGACCCGGTCGGGGTAATTCACCCCTCCACTTT. Translation gives CASSHIGPGRGNSPLHF.

J is TRBJ2-5 and V is TRBV27; no definite D call. Trimming stripped 0 bases from V and 5 bases from J, with 10 bases between. The CDR3 runs to 14 residues. In germline, CDR1 is MNHEY, CDR2 SMNVEV (reference sequence). The DNA for the CDR3 is TGTGCCAGCAGTTTATCAATCTTCGGGGAGACCCAGTACTTC. It specifies CASSLSIFGETQYF.

This clone turned up a few times. This chain connects TRBV28 to TRBJ2-2; TRBD2 aligns across 9 bases. Germline loops: CDR1 MDHEN, CDR2 SYDVKM. This CDR3 is built from 15 residues. V lost 5 bases and J lost 5; bases outside the gene matches: 6. In DNA form, the CDR3 reads TGTGCCAGCAGTCTCCCCCTAGCGGGAACCGGGGAGCTGTTTTTT. The encoded protein is CASSLPLAGTGELFF.

The genes are TRBV14 and TRBJ1-6; weak D call: TRBD1 (5 bases). Germline loops: CDR1 SGHDN, CDR2 FVKESK. The CDR3 has 14 residues. Trimming pared 1 base from V and 6 bases from J, leaving 7 bases between. The CDR3, as DNA: TGTGCCAGCAGCCAAGTTAGGGGTAATTCACCCCTCCACTTT. Protein product: CASSQVRGNSPLHF.

The genes are TRBV9 and TRBJ1-6, with no clear D. The germline V gene encodes CDR1 SGDLS and CDR2 YYNGEE. The V gene lost 0 bases and the J gene lost 3 bases, with 4 bases spanning the gap. The CDR3 runs 14 residues. Here the CDR3 DNA reads TGTGCCAGCAGCGTAGGTCACTATAATTCACCCCTCCACTTT. Amino acid sequence: CASSVGHYNSPLHF.

The chain uses TRBV6-5 and TRBJ1-1, with D perhaps TRBD1 (5 bases). The CDR3 extends over 14 amino acids. V was trimmed by 11 bases and J by 9 bases, leaving 25 bases between them. Per germline, CDR1 MNHEY and CDR2 SVGAGI. CDR3 DNA: TGTGCCTTACCCTCGGGGGAAAAACCGTCAAAAGCTTTCTTT. It translates to CALPSGEKPSKAFF.

This chain uses TRBV27 with TRBJ2-1; the match to TRBD2 covers 11 bases. Germline CDR1 MNHEY, CDR2 SMNVEV (reference sequence). V dropped 0 bases and J dropped 6; count of bases not matched to a gene: 4. This CDR3 is 16 amino acids long. The CDR3 DNA is TGTGCCAGCAGTTTATCACTGACTAGCGGGATCAATGAGCAGTTCTTC. It translates to CASSLSLTSGINEQFF.

The chain uses TRBV6-1 and TRBJ1-6; a possible D gene is TRBD1 (5 bases). Germline V CDR1 and CDR2: MNHNS, SASEGT. This CDR3 is 14 amino acids long. Trimming pared 3 bases from V and 10 bases from J, leaving 13 bases between. CDR3 protein: CASSDVGAPSPLHF. The CDR3 bases are TGTGCCAGCAGTGACGTAGGGGCGCCATCACCCCTCCACTTT.